This TCR beta chain is drawn from a study of cytomegalovirus exposure and HLA in healthy donors. At the level of the study: The roughly 110 validation repertoires used the same platform as the roughly 670 first-cohort repertoires, a later analysis reported.

Study-level results: The authors listed 150 to 200 TCR beta chains as cytomegalovirus-associated. In vitro experiments confirmed that a few CMV-associated chains were specific for CMV antigens.

About this clone: Antigen specificity is unknown.

Sequencing used immunoSEQ multiplex PCR; TCRdb keeps in-frame clones, though not all of them. The sample has fewer than 75,000 clones; 94% are singletons. The CDR3 is 15 amino acids. CDR1 and CDR2 (germline): MGHRA, YSYEKL. After removal of 4 bases from V and 0 bases from J, the junction contained 5 bases not matched to a gene. The receptor was isolated from a woman aged 18 to 35 in good health and CMV-seropositive. The chain couples TRBV4-1 to TRBJ2-7; 8 bases align to TRBD1. The specimen sequenced was PBMCs. This CDR3 reads CASSPLTGVSYEQYF. The CDR3 bases are TGCGCCAGCAGCCCCTTGACAGGGGTCTCCTACGAGCAGTACTTC.